The 2 T cell receptor beta chains listed next were all sequenced from one sample in a study of T cell clonality in common variable immunodeficiency. Data came from immunoSEQ multiplex PCR; TCRdb stores just in-frame clones and leaves some out. This repertoire lists about 66,000 clones without singletons; about 1.5% sits in the top ten. Specimen: peripheral blood mononuclear cells. Source of these receptors: a person aged 18 to 70 in good health.

This clone has at least ten counts. The CDR3 extends 3 residues past the end of the read, so its final part is completed from the germline J gene. The rearrangement joins TRBV7-2 to TRBJ1-2; D possibly corresponds to TRBD1 (5 bases). The V gene lost 6 bases and the J gene lost 4 bases, with 18 bases spanning the gap. The CDR3 length is 15 residues. CDR1 is SGHTA and CDR2 is FQGNSA in the germline V gene. The DNA read from the CDR3 is TGTGCCAGCAGTTTATTTGGGGACTTGGGCTATGGC. It codes for CASSLFGDLGYG. The whole CDR3 reads CASSLFGDLGYGYTF.

This clone was seen repeatedly, ten times or more. The CDR3 is cut off 3 residues early in the read; its end comes from the germline J gene. The chain joins TRBV7-9 to TRBJ2-2, with D unresolved. Germline values: CDR1 SEHNR, CDR2 FQNEAQ (reference sequence). This CDR3 is built from 14 residues. Trimming pared 5 bases from V and 10 bases from J, leaving 17 bases between. CDR3 loop: CASSLTNEPEELFF. The CDR3 bases that were read are TGTGCCAGCAGCCTCACTAACGAACCGGAGGAG.